This T cell receptor beta chain was documented in a study of T-cell memory formation after mild COVID-19. Study-wide background: Clusters of TCRs were largely donor specific. Study outcomes and limitations: Proof of SARS-CoV-2 specificity was absent for the second-wave clones that crested on day 37. CD4+ contracting clones were found mainly in CM and EM, and CD8+ ones in EMRA. From day 15 to 85, contracting clones were balanced between CD4 and CD8, whereas later expanders leaned toward CD4+.

The CDR3 length is 14 residues. The germline gives CDR1 SEHNR, CDR2 FQNEAQ (reference sequence). The V end lost 5 bases, the J end lost 5 bases, and 16 bases lay between the germline ends. TCRdb re-called the 5' RACE reads through MiXCR, storing one row per CDR3 protein. The table lists tens of thousands of distinct CDR3 sequences, about 15% of them singletons, with under 35% in the top ten. This clonotype was counted only a few times. Its target is unknown. This sequence joins TRBV7-9 and TRBJ2-7; D not resolved. The source of this sequence is an adult woman who had mild COVID-19 (a few samples of this study predate the infection). Cell type and time point are not known. The source material was PBMCs or a T cell subset sorted from them (not recorded which). The DNA of the CDR3 is TGTGCCAGCAGCCCAACCCCTCTCACAGACGAGCAGTACTTC. This gives the protein CASSPTPLTDEQYF. Full variable domain (remainder filled in from reference TRBV7-9 and TRBJ2-7): DTGVSQNPRHKITKRGQNVTFRCDPISEHNRLYWYRQTLGQGPEFLTYFQNEAQLEKSRLLSDRFSAERPKGSFSTLEIQRTEQGDSAMYLCASSPTPLTDEQYFGPGTRLTVT.